This TCR beta chain was sequenced in a study of human T cells and chemical hapten exposure. Study summary: From small differences in pooled library volume came most of the variation in per-sample TCR yields. Study results and caveats: Those TCRs sitting above 1 in 1000 frequency stayed the same with DPC sensitization.

Germline CDR1 and CDR2: MNHNS and SASEGT. V dropped 2 bases and J dropped 1 base, with 15 bases sitting between them. The length of the CDR3 is 16 residues. This clonotype was seen a few times. What it recognizes is unknown. Each cDNA molecule in the library carried unique molecular identifiers. Methods used by the authors: Individual samples carried between about 20,000 and 700,000 TCRs, with 85,000 to 100,000 as the median. One entry per CDR3 protein results from TCRdb running MiXCR on the RACE reads. TCRdb, not the original authors, processed these V and J calls. Of 65,000 to 95,000 distinct CDR3 sequences listed, over 6.5% were seen once; the top ten hold 1.7%. Time point described: healthy volunteer bleed at 6 weeks. RNA extraction used unfractionated whole blood as the source of total RNA.

The sample comprised whole blood. This TCR came from a female donor in good health. Some clones in this sample may be carry-over from other donors' samples. The chain joins TRBV6-1 to TRBJ2-7, with D possibly being TRBD1 or TRBD2 (5 bases each). The CDR3 here is CASSENGALASYEQYF. In DNA, the CDR3 is TGTGCCAGCAGTGAAAACGGGGCGCTGGCGTCCTACGAGCAGTACTTC.